This T cell receptor beta chain comes out of a study of T cell responses to AZD1222 COVID-19 vaccine. A note on this clone: Antigen specificity is unknown.

The assay was immunoSEQ multiplex PCR, and TCRdb's table has in-frame clones only and misses some. In the table there are roughly 150,000 clones, 87% of which are singletons. The study, taken as a whole, reports: Among vaccine-associated CD4 TCRs, coverage spanned spike, with dominance at 160-218 and 743-854.

Trimming cost V 0 bases and J 7 bases, with 18 bases left between them. Germline values: CDR1 MNHNS, CDR2 SASEGT. The CDR3 spans 16 residues. The input for sequencing was peripheral blood, taken 28 days after the second AZD1222 dose. V is TRBV6-1 and J is TRBJ2-5, with D possibly being TRBD1 (5 bases). This sequence originates from an adult who received the AZD1222 COVID-19 vaccine. The CDR3 DNA reads as TGTGCCAGCAGTGAAGCGGCAAGGGGTACTCTTGGGACCCAGTACTTC. The encoded protein is CASSEAARGTLGTQYF.